Listed here are 15 T cell receptor beta chains from one sample, sequenced in a study of response to subunit inactivated influenza vaccine. TCRdb used MiXCR to reprocess the RT-PCR reads, holding one entry per CDR3 protein. The profile shows around 750,000 distinct CDR3 sequences, 21% of them singletons. The material sequenced was PBMCs from blood, taken less than 6 days after vaccination. These receptors came from a man between 50 and 59 years old who received an inactivated influenza vaccine.

This clonotype occurred a few times. The chain employs TRBV13 and TRBJ2-4, with 8 bases matching TRBD1. Germline V lookup: CDR1 PRHDT, CDR2 FYEKMQ (reference sequence). This CDR3 contains 18 residues. The junction had 12 bases not matched to a gene; V was cut back by 5 bases and J by 0 bases. In DNA, the CDR3 is TGTGCCAGCAGCCTTGGACAGGGAAGGGCTCTAGCCAAAAACATTCAGTACTTC. As protein: CASSLGQGRALAKNIQYF.

This clonotype came up a few times. The chain uses TRBV11-2 and TRBJ2-6, with D hard to call. Per the germline V gene, CDR1 is SGHAT and CDR2 is FQNNGV. There are 16 residues in the CDR3. V was pared by 3 bases and J by 4 bases, with 13 bases between. CDR3 residues: CASSFRTFGGANVLTF. The CDR3 nucleotides are TGTGCCAGCAGCTTTAGGACGTTTGGGGGGGCCAACGTCCTGACTTTC.

This clonotype was detected a few times. The J gene is TRBJ2-3, the V gene TRBV7-2; 10 bases line up with TRBD2. Looked up from germline, CDR1 is SGHTA and CDR2 is FQGNSA. V lost 3 bases to trimming and J lost 2 bases; unmatched junction nucleotides: 5. The length of the CDR3 is 16 residues. The CDR3 loop is CASSFSGGAVTDTQYF. CDR3 DNA sequence: TGTGCCAGCAGCTTCAGCGGGGGGGCCGTCACAGATACGCAGTATTTT.

The chain joins TRBV5-1 to TRBJ1-1; D is unclear. The germline V gene encodes CDR1 SGHRS and CDR2 YFSETQ. The germline V and J ends were trimmed by 4 bases and 2 bases, with 9 bases remaining between them. This CDR3 is 13 amino acids long. The DNA of the CDR3 is TGCGCCAGCAGCACCGACTTCAACACTGAAGCTTTCTTT. Its protein is CASSTDFNTEAFF.

V and J are TRBV11-2 and TRBJ2-7, with 13 bases that match TRBD2. CDR3 length equals 18 residues. The ends lost 7 bases at V and 3 bases at J; junction bases unmatched: 15. Germline V gives CDR1 SGHAT, CDR2 FQNNGV. The CDR3 DNA sequence: TGTGCCAGCACCCTGACCCGCCAGGGACTAGCGGGGAACTACGAGCAGTACTTC. It yields the protein CASTLTRQGLAGNYEQYF.

The chain recombines TRBV12-3 or TRBV12-4 with TRBJ2-2; no definite D call. V lost 9 bases and J 7 bases, leaving 12 bases between the germline ends. CDR3 length: 12 amino acids. The CDR3: CASLRWGGELFF. The CDR3 region has the DNA TGTGCCAGTCTTAGGTGGGGCGGGGAGCTGTTTTTT.

This clonotype has a handful of counts. This chain links TRBV6-2 or TRBV6-3 with TRBJ2-7; possible D gene TRBD1, 6 bases. The V end lost 2 bases, the J end lost 4 bases, and 15 bases lay between the germline ends. Germline V lookup: CDR1 MNHEY, CDR2 SVGEGT. The CDR3 extends over 15 amino acids. The CDR3 protein is CASSYLGQIFYEQYF. Here the CDR3 DNA reads TGTGCCAGCAGTTACCTCGGACAGATATTTTACGAGCAGTACTTC.

The chain employs TRBV12-3 or TRBV12-4 and TRBJ2-7; 10 bases are shared with TRBD2. This CDR3 has 14 residues. V lost 0 bases, J lost 6 bases, and 2 bases stayed unmatched. CDR3 in amino acids: CASSLALAGSEQYF. DNA for the CDR3: TGTGCCAGCAGTTTAGCACTAGCGGGATCCGAGCAGTACTTC.

This clonotype was recorded once. An end of the junction differs from the germline gene, which may be a read error. The gene calls are TRBV7-2 and TRBJ2-7, with unresolved D. Germline loops: CDR1 SGHTA, CDR2 FQGNSA. The CDR3 spans 14 residues. The CDR3 reads CASSPGPPSYKQYF. The CDR3 DNA reads as TGTGCCAGCAGCCCAGGACCTCCGTCCTACAAGCAGTACTTC. The full variable domain, its missing parts supplied by reference TRBV7-2 and TRBJ2-7, is GAGVSQSPSNKVTEKGKDVELRCDPISGHTALYWYRQSLGQGLEFLIYFQGNSAPDKSGLPSDRFSAERTGGSVSTLTIQRTQQEDSAVYLCASSPGPPSYKQYFGPGTRLTVT.

There are a few counts of this clonotype. One end of the junction is discordant with germline, which a read error may explain. The chain combines TRBV7-7 with TRBJ2-7; weak D call: TRBD1 (6 bases). Germline CDR1 and CDR2: SSHAT and FNYEAQ (reference sequence). The CDR3 covers 13 residues. CDR3 DNA: TGTGCTAGCAGTTCTTCCACAGGGTACGAGCAGTACTTC. Amino acid sequence: CASSSSTGYEQYF.

In this sample, this clonotype turned up a few times. The CDR3 spells CASSLNPPPDTQYF. The CDR3 nucleotides are TGTGCCAGCAGCTTAAATCCCCCCCCAGATACGCAGTATTTT. The chain uses TRBV7-2 and TRBJ2-3; D gene unclear. V was pared by 2 bases and J by 4 bases, with 10 bases between. The CDR3 has 14 residues. Per germline, CDR1 SGHTA and CDR2 FQGNSA.

This rearrangement joins TRBV20-1 to TRBJ2-7; D unresolved. The CDR3 consists of 11 residues. CDR1 DFQATT and CDR2 SNEGSKA come from the germline V gene (reference sequence). V lost 0 bases and J lost 3, with 3 bases in between. CDR3 in amino acids: CSARDYYEQYF. The CDR3 DNA reads as TGCAGTGCTAGAGACTACTACGAGCAGTACTTC.

This chain joins TRBV11-2 and TRBJ2-5, with D unclear. The CDR3 is 13 amino acids. V lost 0 bases, J lost 5 bases, and 7 bases lay in between. Germline CDR1 reads SGHAT; CDR2 reads FQNNGV. The CDR3 is CASSLDYTETQYF. The CDR3 nucleotides read TGTGCCAGCAGCTTAGATTATACCGAGACCCAGTACTTC.

In this sample, this clonotype turned up a few times. This rearrangement joins TRBV11-2 to TRBJ2-2, with TRBD1 matching over 12 bases. The junction had 17 bases not matched to a gene; V was cut back by 2 bases and J by 7 bases. CDR3 length equals 20 residues. In germline, CDR1 is SGHAT, CDR2 FQNNGV. The CDR3 DNA is TGTGCCAGCAGCTTAACTTACCGCCGGGACAGGGGGCGATTAATCGGGGAGCTGTTTTTT. Translation: CASSLTYRRDRGRLIGELFF.

This sequence joins TRBV12-3 or TRBV12-4 and TRBJ2-7; a weak D match, TRBD2 (6 bases). This CDR3 comprises 16 residues. Trimming left V 8 bases short and J 2 bases short, with 22 bases between. For the CDR3, the DNA is TGTGCCAGCTCGATGGCGGGGTTGGGGGACGCCTACGAGCAGTACTTC. It translates to CASSMAGLGDAYEQYF.